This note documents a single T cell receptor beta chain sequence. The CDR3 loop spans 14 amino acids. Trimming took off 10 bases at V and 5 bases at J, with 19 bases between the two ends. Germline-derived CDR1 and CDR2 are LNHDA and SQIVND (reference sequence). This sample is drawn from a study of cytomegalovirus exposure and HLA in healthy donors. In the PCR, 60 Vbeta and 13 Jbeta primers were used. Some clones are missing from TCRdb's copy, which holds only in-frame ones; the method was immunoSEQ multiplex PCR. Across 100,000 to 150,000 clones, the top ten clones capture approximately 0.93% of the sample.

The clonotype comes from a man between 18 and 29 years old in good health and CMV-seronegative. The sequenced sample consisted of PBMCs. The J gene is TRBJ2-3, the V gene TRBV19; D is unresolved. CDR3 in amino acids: CATRPGFLIDTQYF. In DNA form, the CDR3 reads TGTGCCACTAGGCCAGGTTTTTTGATAGATACGCAGTATTTT.